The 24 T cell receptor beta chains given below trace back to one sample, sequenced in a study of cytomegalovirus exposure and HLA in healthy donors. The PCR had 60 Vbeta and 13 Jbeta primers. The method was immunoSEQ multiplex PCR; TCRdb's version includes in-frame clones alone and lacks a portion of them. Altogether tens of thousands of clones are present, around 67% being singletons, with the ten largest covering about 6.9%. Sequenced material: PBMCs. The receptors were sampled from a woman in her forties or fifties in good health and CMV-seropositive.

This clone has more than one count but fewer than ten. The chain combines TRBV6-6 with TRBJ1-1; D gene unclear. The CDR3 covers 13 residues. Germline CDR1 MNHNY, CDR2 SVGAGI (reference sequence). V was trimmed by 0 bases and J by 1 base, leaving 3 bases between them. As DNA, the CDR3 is TGTGCCAGCAGTTACTCGGCGAACACTGAAGCTTTCTTT. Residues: CASSYSANTEAFF.

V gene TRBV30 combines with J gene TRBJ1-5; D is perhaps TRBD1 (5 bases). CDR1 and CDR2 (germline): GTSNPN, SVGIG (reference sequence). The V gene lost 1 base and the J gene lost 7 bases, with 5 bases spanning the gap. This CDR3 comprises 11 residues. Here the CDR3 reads CAWSEGQPQHF. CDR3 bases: TGTGCCTGGAGTGAGGGGCAGCCCCAGCATTTT.

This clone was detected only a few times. In DNA, the CDR3 is TGTGCCAGCAGTCAAAATGGGGCTAACACCGGGGAGCTGTTTTTT. Amino acids: CASSQNGANTGELFF. The chain uses TRBV27 and TRBJ2-2; D is possibly TRBD1 (5 bases). The length of the CDR3 is 15 residues. Trimming took 5 bases from V and 2 from J, leaving 12 bases between them. Germline V gene lookup returns CDR1 MNHEY and CDR2 SMNVEV (reference sequence).

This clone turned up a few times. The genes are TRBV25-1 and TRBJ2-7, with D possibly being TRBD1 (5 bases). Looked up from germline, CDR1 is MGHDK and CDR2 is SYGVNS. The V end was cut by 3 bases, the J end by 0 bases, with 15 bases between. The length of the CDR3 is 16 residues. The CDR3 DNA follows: TGTGCCAGCAGTGAGACCCTGAACAGGAGCTCCTACGAGCAGTACTTC. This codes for CASSETLNRSSYEQYF.

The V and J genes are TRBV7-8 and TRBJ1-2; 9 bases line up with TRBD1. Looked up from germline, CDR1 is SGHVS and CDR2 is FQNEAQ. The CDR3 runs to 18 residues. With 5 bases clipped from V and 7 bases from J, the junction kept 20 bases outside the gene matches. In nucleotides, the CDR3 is TGTGCCAGCAGCCAATCGACCGGGACAGGGTGGACCGGAGGTGGCTACACCTTC. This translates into CASSQSTGTGWTGGGYTF.

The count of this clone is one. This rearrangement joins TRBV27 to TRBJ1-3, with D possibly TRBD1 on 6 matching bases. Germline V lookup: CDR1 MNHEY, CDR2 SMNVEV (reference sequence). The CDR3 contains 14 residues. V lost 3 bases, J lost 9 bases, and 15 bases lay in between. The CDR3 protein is CASSFDTGSSTIYF. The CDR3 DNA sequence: TGTGCCAGCAGTTTCGACACAGGGTCTTCCACCATATATTTT.

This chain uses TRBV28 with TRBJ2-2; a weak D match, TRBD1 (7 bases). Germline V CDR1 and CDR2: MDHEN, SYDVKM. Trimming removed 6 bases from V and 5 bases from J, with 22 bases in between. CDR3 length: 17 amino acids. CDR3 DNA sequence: TGTGCCAGCAGACAAACGTGGGAGACAGGGAGGACCGGGGAGCTGTTTTTT. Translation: CASRQTWETGRTGELFF.

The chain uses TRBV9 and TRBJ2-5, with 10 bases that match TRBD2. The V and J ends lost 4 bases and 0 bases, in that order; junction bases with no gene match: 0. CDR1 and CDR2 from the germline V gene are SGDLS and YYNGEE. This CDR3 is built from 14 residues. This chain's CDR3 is CASSTSGDQETQYF. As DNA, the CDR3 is TGTGCCAGCAGCACTAGCGGGGACCAAGAGACCCAGTACTTC. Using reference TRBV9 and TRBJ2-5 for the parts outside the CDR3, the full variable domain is DSGVTQTPKHLITATGQRVTLRCSPRSGDLSVYWYQQSLDQGLQFLIQYYNGEERAKGNILERFSAQQFPDLHSELNLSSLELGDSALYFCASSTSGDQETQYFGPGTRLLVL.

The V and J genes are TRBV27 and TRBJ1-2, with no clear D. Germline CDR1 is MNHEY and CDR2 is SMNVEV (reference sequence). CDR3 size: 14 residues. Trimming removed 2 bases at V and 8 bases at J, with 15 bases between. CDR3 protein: CASSLDPRGLGYTF. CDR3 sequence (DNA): TGTGCCAGCAGTTTAGACCCACGAGGGTTAGGCTACACCTTC.

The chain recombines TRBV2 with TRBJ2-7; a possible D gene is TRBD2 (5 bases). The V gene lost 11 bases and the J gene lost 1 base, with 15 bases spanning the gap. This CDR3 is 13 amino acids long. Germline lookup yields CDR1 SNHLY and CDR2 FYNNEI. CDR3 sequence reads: CASQTGMSYEQYF. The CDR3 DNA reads TGTGCCTCTCAGACGGGAATGTCCTACGAGCAGTACTTC.

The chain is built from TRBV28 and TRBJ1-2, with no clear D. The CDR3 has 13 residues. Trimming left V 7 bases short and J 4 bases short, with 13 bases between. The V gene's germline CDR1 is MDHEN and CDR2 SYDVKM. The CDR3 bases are TGTGCCAGCACATCGGGGTATGGCTATGGCTACACCTTC. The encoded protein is CASTSGYGYGYTF.

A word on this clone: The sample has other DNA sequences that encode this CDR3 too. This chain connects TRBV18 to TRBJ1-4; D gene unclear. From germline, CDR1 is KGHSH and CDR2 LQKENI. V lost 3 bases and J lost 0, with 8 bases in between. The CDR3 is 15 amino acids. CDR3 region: CASSPSGATNEKLFF. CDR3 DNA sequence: TGTGCCAGCTCACCTAGCGGTGCAACTAATGAAAAACTGTTTTTT.

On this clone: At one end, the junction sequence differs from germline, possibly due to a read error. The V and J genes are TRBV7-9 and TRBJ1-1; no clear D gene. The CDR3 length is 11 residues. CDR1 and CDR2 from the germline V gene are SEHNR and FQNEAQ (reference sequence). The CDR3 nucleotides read TGTTCCAGCAGCTTATTATCTGAAGCTTTCTTT. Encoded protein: CSSSLLSEAFF. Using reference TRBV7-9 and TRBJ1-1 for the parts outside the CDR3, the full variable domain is DTGVSQNPRHKITKRGQNVTFRCDPISEHNRLYWYRQTLGQGPEFLTYFQNEAQLEKSRLLSDRFSAERPKGSFSTLEIQRTEQGDSAMYLCSSSLLSEAFFGQGTRLTVV.

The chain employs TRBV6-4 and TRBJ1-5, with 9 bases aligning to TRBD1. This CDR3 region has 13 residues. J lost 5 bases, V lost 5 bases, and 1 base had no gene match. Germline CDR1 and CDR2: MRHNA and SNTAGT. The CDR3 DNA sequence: TGTGCCAGCAGTCGGACAGGGGATCAGCCCCAGCATTTT. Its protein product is CASSRTGDQPQHF.

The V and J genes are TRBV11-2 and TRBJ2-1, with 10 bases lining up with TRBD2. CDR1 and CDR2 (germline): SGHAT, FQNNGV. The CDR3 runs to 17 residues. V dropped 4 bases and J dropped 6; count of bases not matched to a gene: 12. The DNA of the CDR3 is TGTGCCAGCAGCTCGTCCTGGGAGCGGGGGGGAGGCAATGAGCAGTTCTTC. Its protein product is CASSSSWERGGGNEQFF.

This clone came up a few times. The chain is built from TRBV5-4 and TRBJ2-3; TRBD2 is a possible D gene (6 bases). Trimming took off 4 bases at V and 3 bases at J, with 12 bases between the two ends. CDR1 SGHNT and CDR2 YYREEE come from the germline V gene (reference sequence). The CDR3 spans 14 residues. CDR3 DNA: TGTGCCAGCAGCGGCTTGGAGGGGACAGATACGCAGTATTTT. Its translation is CASSGLEGTDTQYF.

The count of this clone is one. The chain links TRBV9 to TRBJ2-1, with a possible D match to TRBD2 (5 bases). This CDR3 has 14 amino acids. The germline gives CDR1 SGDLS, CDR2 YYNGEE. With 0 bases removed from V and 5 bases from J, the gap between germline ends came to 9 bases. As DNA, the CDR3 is TGTGCCAGCAGCGTAGGAGCGGCCAACAATGAGCAGTTCTTC. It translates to CASSVGAANNEQFF.

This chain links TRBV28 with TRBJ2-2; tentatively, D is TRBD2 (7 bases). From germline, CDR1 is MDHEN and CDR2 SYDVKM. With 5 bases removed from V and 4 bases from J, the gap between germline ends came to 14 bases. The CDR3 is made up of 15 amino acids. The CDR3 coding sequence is TGTGCCAGCAGTCCCGGGGGGCCCGTCACCGGGGAGCTGTTTTTT. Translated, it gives CASSPGGPVTGELFF.

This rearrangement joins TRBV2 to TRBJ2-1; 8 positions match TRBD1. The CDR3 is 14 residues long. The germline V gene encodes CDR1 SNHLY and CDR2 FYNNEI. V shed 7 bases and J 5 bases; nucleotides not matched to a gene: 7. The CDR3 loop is CASIIRDRNNEQFF. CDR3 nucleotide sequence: TGTGCCAGCATTATAAGGGACAGGAACAATGAGCAGTTCTTC. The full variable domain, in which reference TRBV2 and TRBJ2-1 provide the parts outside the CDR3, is EPEVTQTPSHQVTQMGQEVILRCVPISNHLYFYWYRQILGQKVEFLVSFYNNEISEKSEIFDDQFSVERPDGSNFTLKIRSTKLEDSAMYFCASIIRDRNNEQFFGPGTRLTVL.

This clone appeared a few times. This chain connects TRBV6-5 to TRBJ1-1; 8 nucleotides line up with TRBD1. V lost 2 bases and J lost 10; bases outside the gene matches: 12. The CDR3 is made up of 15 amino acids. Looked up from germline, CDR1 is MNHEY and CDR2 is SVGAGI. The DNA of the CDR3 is TGTGCCAGCAGTTACGGAGGGTCCGGGACAGGTCGAGCTTTCTTT. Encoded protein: CASSYGGSGTGRAFF.

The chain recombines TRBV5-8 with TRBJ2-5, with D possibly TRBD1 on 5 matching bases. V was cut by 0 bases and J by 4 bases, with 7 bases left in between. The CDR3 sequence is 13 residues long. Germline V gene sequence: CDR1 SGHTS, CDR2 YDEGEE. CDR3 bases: TGTGCCAGCAGCTTGGTCAGGGTAGAGACCCAGTACTTC. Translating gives CASSLVRVETQYF.

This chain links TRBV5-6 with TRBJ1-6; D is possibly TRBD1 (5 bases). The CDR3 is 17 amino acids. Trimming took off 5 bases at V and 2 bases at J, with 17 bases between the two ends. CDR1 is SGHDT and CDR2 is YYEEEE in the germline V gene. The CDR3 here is CASSQDRGSAYNSPLHF. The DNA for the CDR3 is TGTGCCAGCAGTCAAGACAGAGGTTCAGCCTATAATTCACCCCTCCACTTT.

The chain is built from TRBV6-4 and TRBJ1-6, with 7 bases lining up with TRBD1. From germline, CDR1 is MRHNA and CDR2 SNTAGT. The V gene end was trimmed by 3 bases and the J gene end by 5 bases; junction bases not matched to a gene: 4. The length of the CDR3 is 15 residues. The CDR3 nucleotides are TGTGCCAGCAGTGAGGTCACAGGGGATAATTCACCCCTCCACTTT. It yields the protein CASSEVTGDNSPLHF.

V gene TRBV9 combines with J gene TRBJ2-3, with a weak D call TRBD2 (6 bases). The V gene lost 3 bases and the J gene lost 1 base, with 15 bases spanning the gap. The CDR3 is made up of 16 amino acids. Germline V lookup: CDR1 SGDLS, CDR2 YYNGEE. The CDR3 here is CASSELGGVGTDTQYF. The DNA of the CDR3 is TGTGCCAGCAGCGAGCTGGGCGGGGTGGGCACAGATACGCAGTATTTT.